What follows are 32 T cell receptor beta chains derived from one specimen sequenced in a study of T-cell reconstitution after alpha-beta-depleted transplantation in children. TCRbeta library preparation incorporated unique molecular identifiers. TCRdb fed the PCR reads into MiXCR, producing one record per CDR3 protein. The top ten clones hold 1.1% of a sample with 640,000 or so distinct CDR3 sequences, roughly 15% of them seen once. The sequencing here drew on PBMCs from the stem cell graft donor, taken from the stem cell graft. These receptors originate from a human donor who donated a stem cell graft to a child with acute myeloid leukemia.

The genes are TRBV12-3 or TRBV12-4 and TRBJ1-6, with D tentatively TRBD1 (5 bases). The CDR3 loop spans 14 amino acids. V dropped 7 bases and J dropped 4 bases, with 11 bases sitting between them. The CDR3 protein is CASTGFGYNSPLHF. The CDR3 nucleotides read TGTGCCAGCACAGGGTTCGGGTATAATTCACCCCTCCACTTT.

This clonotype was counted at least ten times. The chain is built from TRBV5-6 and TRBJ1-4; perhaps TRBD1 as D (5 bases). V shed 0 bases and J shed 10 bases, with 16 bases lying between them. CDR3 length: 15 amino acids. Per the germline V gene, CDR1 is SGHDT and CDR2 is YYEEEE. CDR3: CASSLGAGTGGKLFF. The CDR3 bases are TGTGCCAGCAGCTTGGGGGCCGGGACCGGCGGAAAACTGTTTTTT.

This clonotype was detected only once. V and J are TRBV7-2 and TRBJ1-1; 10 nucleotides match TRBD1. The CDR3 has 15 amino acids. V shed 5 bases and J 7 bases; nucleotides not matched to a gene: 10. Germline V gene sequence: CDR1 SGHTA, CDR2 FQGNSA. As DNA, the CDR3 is TGTGCCAGCAGCCCCAGGACAGGGGGGGTGTTTGAAGCTTTCTTT. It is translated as CASSPRTGGVFEAFF.

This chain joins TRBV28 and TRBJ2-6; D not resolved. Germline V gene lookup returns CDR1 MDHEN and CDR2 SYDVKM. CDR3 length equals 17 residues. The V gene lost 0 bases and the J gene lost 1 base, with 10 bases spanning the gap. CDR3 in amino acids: CASSLWTKGSGANVLTF. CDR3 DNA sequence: TGTGCCAGCAGTTTATGGACCAAGGGATCTGGGGCCAACGTCCTGACTTTC.

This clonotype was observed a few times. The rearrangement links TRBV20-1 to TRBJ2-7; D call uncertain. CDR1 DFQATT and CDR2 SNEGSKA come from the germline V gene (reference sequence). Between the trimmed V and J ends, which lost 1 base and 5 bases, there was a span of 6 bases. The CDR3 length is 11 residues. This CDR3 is CSARVFNEQYF. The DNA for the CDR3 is TGCAGTGCTAGAGTGTTTAACGAGCAGTACTTC.

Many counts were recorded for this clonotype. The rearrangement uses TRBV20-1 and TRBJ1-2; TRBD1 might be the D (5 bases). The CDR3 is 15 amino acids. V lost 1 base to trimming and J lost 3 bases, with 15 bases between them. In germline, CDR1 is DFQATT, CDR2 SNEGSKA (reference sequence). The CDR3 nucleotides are TGCAGTGCTAGAGTAGACAGCCCCCCTTACTATGGCTACACCTTC. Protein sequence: CSARVDSPPYYGYTF.

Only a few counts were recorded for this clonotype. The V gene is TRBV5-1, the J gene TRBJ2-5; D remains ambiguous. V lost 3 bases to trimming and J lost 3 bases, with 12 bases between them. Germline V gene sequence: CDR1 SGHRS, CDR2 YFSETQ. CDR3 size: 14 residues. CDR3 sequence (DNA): TGCGCCAGCAGCTGGGTCAACGACAAAGAGACCCAGTACTTC. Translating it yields CASSWVNDKETQYF.

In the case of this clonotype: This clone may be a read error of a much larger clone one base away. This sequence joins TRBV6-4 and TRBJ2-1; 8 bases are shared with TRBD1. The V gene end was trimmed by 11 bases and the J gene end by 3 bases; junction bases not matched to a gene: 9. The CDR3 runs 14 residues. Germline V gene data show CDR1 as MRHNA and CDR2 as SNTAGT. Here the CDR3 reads CAPTRQGNYNEQFF. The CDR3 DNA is TGTGCCCCTACCCGACAGGGGAACTACAATGAGCAGTTCTTC.

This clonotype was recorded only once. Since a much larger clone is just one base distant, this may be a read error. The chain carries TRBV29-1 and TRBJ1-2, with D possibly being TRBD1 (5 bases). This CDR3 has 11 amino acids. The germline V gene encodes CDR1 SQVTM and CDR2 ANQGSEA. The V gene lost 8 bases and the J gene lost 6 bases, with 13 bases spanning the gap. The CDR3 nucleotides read TGCAGCTTCAGGGTCGGCCATGGCTACACCTTC. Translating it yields CSFRVGHGYTF. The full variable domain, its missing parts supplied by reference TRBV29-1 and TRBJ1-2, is SAVISQKPSRDICQRGTSLTIQCQVDSQVTMMFWYRQQPGQSLTLIATANQGSEATYESGFVIDKFPISRPNLTFSTLTVSNMSPEDSSIYLCSFRVGHGYTFGSGTRLTVV.

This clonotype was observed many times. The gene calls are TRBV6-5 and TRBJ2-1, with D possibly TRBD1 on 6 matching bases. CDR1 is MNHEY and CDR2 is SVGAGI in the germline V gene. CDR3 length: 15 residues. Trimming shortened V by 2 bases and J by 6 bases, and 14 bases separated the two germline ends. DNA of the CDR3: TGTGCCAGCAGTTACACCCGAGGGACAAGCAATGAGCAGTTCTTC. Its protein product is CASSYTRGTSNEQFF.

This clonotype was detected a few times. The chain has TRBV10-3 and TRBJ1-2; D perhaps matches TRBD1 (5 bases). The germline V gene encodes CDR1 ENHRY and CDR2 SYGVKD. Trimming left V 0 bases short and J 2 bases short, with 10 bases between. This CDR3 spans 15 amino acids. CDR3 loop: CAISESWGDNYGYTF. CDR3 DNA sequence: TGTGCCATCAGTGAGTCCTGGGGGGACAACTATGGCTACACCTTC.

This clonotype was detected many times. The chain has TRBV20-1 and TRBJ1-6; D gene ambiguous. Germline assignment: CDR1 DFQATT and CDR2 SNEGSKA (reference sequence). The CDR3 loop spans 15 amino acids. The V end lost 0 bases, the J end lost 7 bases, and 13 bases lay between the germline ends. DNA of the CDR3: TGCAGTGCTAGAGATCAAAAGGGAGGGAATTCACCCCTCCACTTT. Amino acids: CSARDQKGGNSPLHF.

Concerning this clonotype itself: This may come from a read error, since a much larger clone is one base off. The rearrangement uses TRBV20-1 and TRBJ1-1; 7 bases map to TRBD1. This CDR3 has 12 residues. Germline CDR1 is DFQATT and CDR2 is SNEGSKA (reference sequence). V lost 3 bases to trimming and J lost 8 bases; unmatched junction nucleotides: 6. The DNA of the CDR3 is TGCAGTGCTAGCTCACAGGGGCAGGAAGCTTTCTTT. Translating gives CSASSQGQEAFF.

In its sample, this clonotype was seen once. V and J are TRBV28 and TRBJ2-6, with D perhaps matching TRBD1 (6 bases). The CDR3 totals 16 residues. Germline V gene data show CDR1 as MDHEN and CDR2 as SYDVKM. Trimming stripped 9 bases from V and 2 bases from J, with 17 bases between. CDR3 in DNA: TGTGCCAGTGACGGGACAAGGATTACTGGGGCCAACGTCCTGACTTTC. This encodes CASDGTRITGANVLTF.

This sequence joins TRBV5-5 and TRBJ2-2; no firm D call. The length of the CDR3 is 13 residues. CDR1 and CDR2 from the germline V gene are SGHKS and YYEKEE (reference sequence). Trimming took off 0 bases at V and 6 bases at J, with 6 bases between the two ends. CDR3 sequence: CASSLDPSGELFF. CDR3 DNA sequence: TGTGCCAGCAGCTTGGACCCCTCCGGGGAGCTGTTTTTT.

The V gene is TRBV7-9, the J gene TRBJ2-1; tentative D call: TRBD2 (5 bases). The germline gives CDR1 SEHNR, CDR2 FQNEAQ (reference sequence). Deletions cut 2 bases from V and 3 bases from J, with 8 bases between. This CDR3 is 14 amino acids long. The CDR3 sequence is CASSLRLNYNEQFF. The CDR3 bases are TGTGCCAGCAGCTTACGACTAAACTACAATGAGCAGTTCTTC. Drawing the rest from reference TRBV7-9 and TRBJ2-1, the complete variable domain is DTGVSQNPRHKITKRGQNVTFRCDPISEHNRLYWYRQTLGQGPEFLTYFQNEAQLEKSRLLSDRFSAERPKGSFSTLEIQRTEQGDSAMYLCASSLRLNYNEQFFGPGTRLTVL.

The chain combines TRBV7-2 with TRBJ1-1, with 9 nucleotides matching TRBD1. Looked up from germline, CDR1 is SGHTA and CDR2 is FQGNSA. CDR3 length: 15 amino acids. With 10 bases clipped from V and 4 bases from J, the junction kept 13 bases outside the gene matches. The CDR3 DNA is TGTGCCACCGGACAGGGGTTGGCCCCCAGCACTGAAGCTTTCTTT. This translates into CATGQGLAPSTEAFF.

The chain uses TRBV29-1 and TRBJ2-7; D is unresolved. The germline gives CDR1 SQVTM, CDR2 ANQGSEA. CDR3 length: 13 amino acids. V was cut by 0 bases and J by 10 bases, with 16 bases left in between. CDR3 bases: TGCAGCGTTGAAGATCCGCCTCGTTACTACCAGTACTTC. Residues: CSVEDPPRYYQYF.

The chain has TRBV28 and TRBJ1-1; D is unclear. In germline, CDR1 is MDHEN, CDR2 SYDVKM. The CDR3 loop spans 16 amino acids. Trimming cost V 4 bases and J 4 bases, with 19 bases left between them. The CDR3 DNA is TGTGCCAGCAGTTCCCCGATGATCGCAGGTGGCACTGAAGCTTTCTTT. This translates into CASSSPMIAGGTEAFF.

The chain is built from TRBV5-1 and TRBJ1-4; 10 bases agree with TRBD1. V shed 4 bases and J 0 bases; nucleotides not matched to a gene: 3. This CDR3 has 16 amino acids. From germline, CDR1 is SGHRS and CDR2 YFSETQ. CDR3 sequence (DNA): TGCGCCAGCAGCCGGGACAGGGGCTCAACTAATGAAAAACTGTTTTTT. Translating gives CASSRDRGSTNEKLFF.

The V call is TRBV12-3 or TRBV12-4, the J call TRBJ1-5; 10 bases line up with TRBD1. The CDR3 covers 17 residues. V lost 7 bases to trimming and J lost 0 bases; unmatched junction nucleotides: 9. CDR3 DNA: TGTGCCAGCACCAGACGACAGGGGGCTAATAGCAATCAGCCCCAGCATTTT. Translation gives CASTRRQGANSNQPQHF.

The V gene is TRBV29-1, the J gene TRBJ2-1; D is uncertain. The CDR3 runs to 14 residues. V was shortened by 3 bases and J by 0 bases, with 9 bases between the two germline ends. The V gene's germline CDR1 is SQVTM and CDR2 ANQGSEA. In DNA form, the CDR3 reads TGCAGCGTTGACAGACCCACCTCCTACAATGAGCAGTTCTTC. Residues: CSVDRPTSYNEQFF.

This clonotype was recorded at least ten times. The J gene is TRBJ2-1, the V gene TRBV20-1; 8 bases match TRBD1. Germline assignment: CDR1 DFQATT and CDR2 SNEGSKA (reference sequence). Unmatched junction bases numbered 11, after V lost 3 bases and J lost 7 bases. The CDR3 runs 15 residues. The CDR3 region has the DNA TGCAGTGCTAGTTTAAGGACAGGGAACAGGAATGAGCAGTTCTTC. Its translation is CSASLRTGNRNEQFF.

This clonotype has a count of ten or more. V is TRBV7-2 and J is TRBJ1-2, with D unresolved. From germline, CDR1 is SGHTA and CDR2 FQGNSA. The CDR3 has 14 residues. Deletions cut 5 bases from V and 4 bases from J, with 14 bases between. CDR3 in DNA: TGTGCCAGCAGCCTTTCGACTGGCCCCTATGGCTACACCTTC. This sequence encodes CASSLSTGPYGYTF.

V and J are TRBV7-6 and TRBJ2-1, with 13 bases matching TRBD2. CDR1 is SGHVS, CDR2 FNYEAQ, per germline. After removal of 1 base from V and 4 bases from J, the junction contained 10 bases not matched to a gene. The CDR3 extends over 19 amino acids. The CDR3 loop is CASSLGLAGGHSLYNEQFF. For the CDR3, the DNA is TGTGCCAGCAGCTTAGGACTAGCGGGGGGCCACAGCCTGTACAATGAGCAGTTCTTC.

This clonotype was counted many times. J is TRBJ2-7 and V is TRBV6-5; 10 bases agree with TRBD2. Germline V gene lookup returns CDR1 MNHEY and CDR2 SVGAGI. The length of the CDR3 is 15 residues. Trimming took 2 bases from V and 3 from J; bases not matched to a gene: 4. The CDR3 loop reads CASSYPSGGLYEQYF. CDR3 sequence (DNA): TGTGCCAGCAGTTACCCTAGCGGGGGCCTCTACGAGCAGTACTTC.

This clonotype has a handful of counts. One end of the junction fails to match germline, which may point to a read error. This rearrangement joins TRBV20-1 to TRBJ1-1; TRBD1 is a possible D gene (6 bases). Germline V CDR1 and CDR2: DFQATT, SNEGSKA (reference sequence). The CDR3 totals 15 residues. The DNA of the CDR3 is TGCGGTGCTAGTCCACAGACAGGTTTGAACACTGAAGCTTTCTTT. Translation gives CGASPQTGLNTEAFF.

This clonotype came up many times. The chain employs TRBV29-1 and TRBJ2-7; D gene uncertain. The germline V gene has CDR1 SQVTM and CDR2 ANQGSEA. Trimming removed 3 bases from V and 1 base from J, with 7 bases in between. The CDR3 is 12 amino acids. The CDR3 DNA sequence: TGCAGCGTTGAGGGGATGTCCTACGAGCAGTACTTC. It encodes CSVEGMSYEQYF.

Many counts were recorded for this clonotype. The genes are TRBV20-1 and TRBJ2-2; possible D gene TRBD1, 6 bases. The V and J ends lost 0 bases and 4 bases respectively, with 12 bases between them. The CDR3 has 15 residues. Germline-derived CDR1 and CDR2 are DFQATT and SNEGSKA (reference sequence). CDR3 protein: CSARDHRERTGELFF. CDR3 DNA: TGCAGTGCTAGAGATCACAGGGAACGCACCGGGGAGCTGTTTTTT.

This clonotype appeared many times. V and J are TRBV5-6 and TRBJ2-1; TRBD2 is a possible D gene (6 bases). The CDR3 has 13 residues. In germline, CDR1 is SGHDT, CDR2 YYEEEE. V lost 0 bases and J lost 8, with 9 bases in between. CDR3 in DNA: TGTGCCAGCAGCTTGGTTGGAGGGGATGAGCAGTTCTTC. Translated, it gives CASSLVGGDEQFF.

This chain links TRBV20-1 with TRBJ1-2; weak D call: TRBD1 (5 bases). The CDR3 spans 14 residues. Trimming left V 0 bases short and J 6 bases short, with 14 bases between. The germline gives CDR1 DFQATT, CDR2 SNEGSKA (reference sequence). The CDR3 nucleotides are TGCAGTGCTAGAGAAAACGTGGGGCAGGATGGCTACACCTTC. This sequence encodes CSARENVGQDGYTF.

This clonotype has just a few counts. DNA of the CDR3: TGTGCCAGCAGCTTAGAAACAGGGAAGTCCTATGGCTACACCTTC. It yields the protein CASSLETGKSYGYTF. This chain uses TRBV7-2 with TRBJ1-2; tentatively, D is TRBD1 (6 bases). The CDR3 length is 15 residues. The germline V and J ends were trimmed by 1 base and 4 bases, with 13 bases remaining between them. Germline CDR1 and CDR2: SGHTA and FQGNSA.